Detailed here is one T cell receptor (beta chain). Its antigen remains unidentified. The sample comes from a study of graft-versus-host responses after intestinal transplantation. V shed 6 bases and J 5 bases; nucleotides not matched to a gene: 15. There are 17 residues in the CDR3. Looked up from germline, CDR1 is MNHEY and CDR2 is SMNVEV (reference sequence). Assay: immunoSEQ multiplex PCR; the TCRdb copy retains only in-frame clones and omits some. The table lists approximately 81,000 clones, roughly 91% of them singletons. The source was unstimulated CD8+ T cells sorted from spleen or lymph node cells, collected before transplant. This clonotype was obtained from a human donor who was the organ donor for an intestinal transplant. The rearrangement joins TRBV27 to TRBJ2-1, with TRBD2 identical over 8 bases. The CDR3 reads CASSLAGGGGRHNEQFF. The CDR3 region has the DNA TGTGCCAGCAGCCTTGCGGGAGGAGGGGGGCGACACAATGAGCAGTTCTTC.